This T cell receptor (beta chain) was recorded in a study of shared clonotypes between healthy human individuals. Overall study findings and caveats: Estimated richness values were generally larger in naive subsets than in memory subsets.

Turning to this clone: The antigen remains undetermined.

Here immunoSEQ multiplex PCR was the method, and the copy in TCRdb shows in-frame clones only, minus some. The table lists under 850,000 clones, approximately 72% of them singletons. CDR1 is MNHNS, CDR2 SASEGT, per germline. The J segment lost 0 bases and the V segment lost 5 bases, leaving 2 bases of the junction unmatched. The CDR3 is made up of 15 amino acids. Material: memory CD4+ T cells sorted from blood. Subset specified: CD45RA-negative fraction. The chain joins TRBV6-1 to TRBJ1-5; TRBD1 aligns across 9 bases. The TCR originated in a woman in her thirties in good health. CDR3 sequence reads: CASSQGQGSNQPQHF. The CDR3 bases are TGTGCCAGCAGTCAGGGACAGGGTAGCAATCAGCCCCAGCATTTT.